This is a list of T cell receptor beta chains from one sample in a study of T-cell reconstitution after alpha-beta-depleted transplantation in children. From the PCR reads, TCRdb called clonotypes with MiXCR, one entry per CDR3 protein. The sample consists of about 500,000 distinct CDR3 sequences, over 25% of them appearing once. Sequencing was performed on PBMCs from the stem cell graft donor, taken from the stem cell graft. The receptor set was obtained from a human donor who donated a stem cell graft to a child with aplastic anemia. CDR3s include the opening cysteine and the closing phenylalanine or tryptophan. D genes are given only for firm matches. Only part of the rows carry a size: once, few, many, or a class if the clone is expanded.

clone_size d_call j_call v_call cdr3_nt cdr3_aa
- - TRBJ2-1 TRBV15 TGTGCCACCAGCAGAGATCGGGGGGCTGGGGTGGATGAGCAGTTCTTC CATSRDRGAGVDEQFF
once - TRBJ2-7 TRBV24-1 TGTGCCACCAGTGATACTAGTGGCTCCTACGAGCAGTACTTC CATSDTSGSYEQYF
- TRBD1 TRBJ1-3 TRBV30 TGTGCCTGGGGAGGACAGGCCCGCGGAAACACCATATATTTT CAWGGQARGNTIYF
few - TRBJ2-5 TRBV7-7 TGTGCCAGCAGCTTATCGGAACAAGAGACCCAGTACTTC CASSLSEQETQYF
few - TRBJ2-5 TRBV6-5 TGTGCCAGCAGTTTTAACAGAAAAGAGACCCAGTACTTC CASSFNRKETQYF
- TRBD2 TRBJ2-7 TRBV28 TGTGCCAGCAGTCCGTTCCTAGCGGGAGGGGAGCAGTACTTC CASSPFLAGGEQYF
few - TRBJ1-3 TRBV4-3 TGCGCCAGCAGCCAAAAAACCGGGACTTTCTCTGGAAACACCATATATTTT CASSQKTGTFSGNTIYF
- - TRBJ1-1 TRBV4-3 TGCGCCAGCAGCCAAGATAGAGGGGTACCTGAAGCTTTCTTT CASSQDRGVPEAFF
few TRBD2 TRBJ2-2 TRBV27 TGTGCCAGCAGTTCCGGGACTAGGGTCGAATTGACCGGGGAGCTGTTTTTT CASSSGTRVELTGELFF
few TRBD2 TRBJ2-3 TRBV12-3/TRBV12-4 TGTGCCAGCAGTCCGGGAGGAGGGTTAGATACGCAGTATTTT CASSPGGGLDTQYF
few TRBD2 TRBJ2-1 TRBV12-3/TRBV12-4 TGTGCCAGCAGTTTATGGGAGGGAGAGAAGCAGTTCTTC CASSLWEGEKQFF
few - TRBJ2-1 TRBV5-6 TGTGCCAGCAGCTGGGGACCTAGCGATGAGCAGTTCTTC CASSWGPSDEQFF
- - TRBJ1-5 TRBV12-3/TRBV12-4 TGTGCCAGCAGTTTGGGGGGGCCTGGGCATTTT CASSLGGPGHF
- TRBD1 TRBJ2-4 TRBV5-6 TGTGCCAGCAGCGTCTTAACGGAGGGGACAGGTCAGGTCTTC CASSVLTEGTGQVF
- - TRBJ2-5 TRBV25-1 TGTGCCAGCAGTGACGTGGAAAGGAGAGAAGAGACCCAGTACTTC CASSDVERREETQYF
- - TRBJ2-1 TRBV7-2 TGTGCCAGCAGCTTTAAGAGCGGGACACCACAGTTCTTC CASSFKSGTPQFF
- TRBD2 TRBJ2-7 TRBV28 TGTGCCAGCAGTATCTTAGCGGGAGAGAACGAGCAGTACTTC CASSILAGENEQYF
- - TRBJ1-5 TRBV7-6 TGTGCCAGCAGCTTAGAAGGGGGACTTAGCAATCAGCCCCAGCATTTT CASSLEGGLSNQPQHF
few - TRBJ1-2 TRBV15 TGTGCCACCAGCAGACCATCCAGTGAGCCGTGGGGCTACACCTTC CATSRPSSEPWGYTF